This T cell receptor (beta chain) was profiled in a study of blood T cells in healthy people across ages (dated by TCRdb to the mid-2010s). About the study as a whole: In model experiments, template switching captured about one uniquely barcoded TCR beta cDNA molecule for every two T cells. Age-related changes in TCR beta repertoire diversity were measured in the study by deep sequencing normalized with unique cDNA molecular identifiers. The donors were divided into four age groups: young (average about 15 years), middle-aged (approximately 39), aged (approximately 62) and long-lived (about 80). To avoid experimental bias, donors of different ages were randomly spread across the sequencing lanes. Two additional independent replicas of 1 million unique cDNA reads from the same blood draw were analyzed for two donors (one aged 18 to 29 and one aged 80 or older). Paper-wide results and their limitations: Observed TCR beta diversity correlated strongly with the percentage of naive T cells measured by flow cytometry. Total diversity estimates from one million sequenced T cells were considered lower bounds and underestimates. Observed TCR beta diversity per million T cells fell roughly linearly with age, and a significant reduction was already apparent by age about 38. Compared with the aged group, the long-lived group had more naive CD4+ T cells, fewer expanded clones and increased TCR diversity, a pattern suggesting age selection. Donor CMV infection status was unknown, potentially confounding age-related changes in expanded clonotypes. Since profiling was done on bulk unsorted PBMCs, naive and antigen-experienced compartments could not be conclusively compared.

The roughly 39 donors, aged about 6 to 95 years, were systemically healthy Caucasian individuals from Russia. Ten milliliters of peripheral blood were drawn from each donor into EDTA-treated Vacutainer tubes. Ficoll-Paque density-gradient centrifugation was used to isolate PBMCs, with at least 7 million per sample. Trizol reagent was used to extract total RNA from the PBMCs, yielding at least 6 micrograms per sample. Naive CD45RAhigh/CD27high T cell percentages were measured by flow cytometry on a PBMC aliquot from every donor. The receptor library was made with 5' RACE. The sequencer listed for this sample is Illumina HiSeq 2500. A second PCR of roughly 7 to 11 cycles was performed with a sample-barcoded 5' primer and a J-beta primer mix. A template-switch 5' adaptor carrying 12 random nucleotides introduced a unique molecular identifier onto each TCR beta cDNA molecule. Each sample yielded at least 3 million CDR3-containing paired-end reads. First-strand cDNA synthesis was performed from all RNA using the Mint cDNA synthesis kit, with priming by a TRBC-specific oligonucleotide. Following uracil-DNA glycosylase treatment, all cDNA underwent a first 18-cycle PCR with the universal primers M1SS and BC2_uni_R. In the original analysis: Normalization of each sample was performed by random selection of 1 million high-quality reads, each carrying a distinct molecular identifier. Instead of being binned into consensus sequences, reads that shared molecular identifiers were thrown out. MiTCR, with a Q25 quality threshold and the strictest error-elimination algorithm, was used for CDR3 identification, clonotype clustering and error correction. A nonparametric unseen species model with Euler transformation was used to estimate a lower bound on total TCR beta diversity. TCRdb reprocessed the public reads (quality trimming at Q25 with fastp, clone calling with MiXCR) and kept in-frame beta chains. Each entry is one CDR3 protein sequence, shown with its most common DNA and genes. These V and J calls are TCRdb output, not the study's own analysis. The sample table records 1,500,000 or so distinct CDR3 sequences; 40% to 45% of these occur just once. Together, the top ten hold approximately 4% of the sample.

For this clonotype: The target of this receptor is not known. No much larger clone exists at a distance of one base, and base qualities are not known.

V loses 3 bases of germline sequence and J loses 7 bases, and the interval between the two ends is 12 bases. The CDR3 runs 13 amino acids, cysteine and phenylalanine included. CDR3 DNA is the only sequence kept; it has 39 bases, read in frame from the first base. This receptor was taken from a young woman in good health. The V and J genes are TRBV12-3 or TRBV12-4 and TRBJ1-2; the best D guess is TRBD1, with 5 bases matching. The specimen was blood. The CDR3 amino acid sequence is: CASSFGGGFGYTF. At the DNA level, the sequence is TGTGCCAGCAGTTTTGGGGGTGGGTTTGGCTACACCTTC.